This T cell receptor (beta chain) was identified during a study of chemoradiotherapy in HPV16-positive cancers. Study observations and caveats: HPV-specific T cells were functionally defined from only a couple of HPV16-positive patients. Candidate HPV-specific clones and E7-related TCR motifs grew in tumor during treatment.

The repertoire was sequenced with immunoSEQ multiplex PCR; TCRdb's copy has only in-frame clones and lacks some. The sample has just under 2,000 clones, roughly 90% seen once. The germline gives CDR1 SGHVS, CDR2 FNYEAQ. There are 13 residues in the CDR3. Trimming stripped 5 bases from V and 2 bases from J, with 9 bases between. Concerning this clone: Its target is unknown.

The material sequenced was tumor tissue, taken from a patient who underwent chemoradiotherapy. This sequence joins TRBV7-6 and TRBJ2-5, with D possibly matching TRBD2 (6 bases). The clonotype comes from a human donor with HPV-associated anogenital cancer. The DNA of the CDR3 is TGTGCCAGCAGCCGGGGGAGGCAAGAGACCCAGTACTTC. This gives the protein CASSRGRQETQYF.